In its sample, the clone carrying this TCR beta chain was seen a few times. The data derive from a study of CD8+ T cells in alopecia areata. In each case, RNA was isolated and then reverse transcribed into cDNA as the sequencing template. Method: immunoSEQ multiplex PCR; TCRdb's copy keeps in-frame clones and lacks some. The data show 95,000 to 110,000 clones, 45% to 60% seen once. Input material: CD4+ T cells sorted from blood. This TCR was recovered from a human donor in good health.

CDR3 in amino acids: CASSLLGLAGETQYF. In DNA, the CDR3 is TGTGCCAGCAGCTTATTGGGACTAGCTGGTGAGACCCAGTACTTC. The chain recombines TRBV11-1 with TRBJ2-5; TRBD2 matches at 9 bases. CDR3 length equals 15 residues. Germline V gene sequence: CDR1 SGHAT, CDR2 FQDESV (reference sequence). With 2 bases clipped from V and 5 bases from J, the junction kept 6 bases outside the gene matches.